This note documents a single T cell receptor (beta chain) sequence. Its antigen is not known. This specimen comes from a study of cytomegalovirus exposure and HLA in healthy donors. With 60 Vbeta and 13 Jbeta primers, the PCR was carried out. In the authors' workflow: Counted up in a later analysis, unique TCR beta chains came to about 80 million, with around 9.9 million shared. Clones were sequenced by immunoSEQ multiplex PCR, and TCRdb holds only the in-frame ones, with some missing. V and J calls plus clone size are reproduced from that table; the DNA served to infer D and trimming. Among 200,000 or so clones, 83% were seen once, and the ten largest hold 1.1% to 1.5%. Trimming pared 0 bases from V and 5 bases from J, leaving 10 bases between. The germline gives CDR1 SGHRS, CDR2 YFSETQ. The CDR3 loop spans 14 amino acids. Study results and limitations: In an earlier analysis, about 87% or about 30%: the productive usage of most TCR beta V segments. Clonal expansion, a later analysis showed, was greater in HLA-associated TCR beta chains than in equally common others. On later analysis, the bulk of CMV-associated TCR beta chains appeared to be HLA-restricted.

V usage is TRBV5-1 and J usage is TRBJ2-3; weak D call: TRBD1 (6 bases). What was sequenced was PBMCs. The TCR comes from a girl aged 10 to 17 in good health and CMV-seronegative. This CDR3 reads CASSLGGQRDTQYF. For the CDR3, the DNA is TGCGCCAGCAGCTTGGGGGGACAACGAGATACGCAGTATTTT.